These T cell receptor beta chains were read from a single sample in a study of T cell clonotyping in hematopoietic cell transplantation. The protocol was immunoSEQ multiplex PCR, while the TCRdb copy is restricted to in-frame clones and leaves out a portion. The data show about 69,000 clones, roughly 93% seen once. The sequenced material came from peripheral blood mononuclear cells. Receptor source: a man between 50 and 59 years old in good health. Some clones in this sample may be carry-over from other donors' samples. CDR3s include the opening cysteine and the closing phenylalanine or tryptophan. Fields, in order: V gene, J gene, clone size, D gene, CDR3 protein, CDR3 DNA. The D gene is left open where the match is weak. Expanded clones are given a class, and other clones once, few, many or no size at all.

TRBV15	TRBJ2-7	.	.	CATSPRGRTLTYEQYF	TGTGCCACCAGCCCCAGGGGGAGGACTTTAACCTACGAGCAGTACTTC
TRBV18	TRBJ2-7	.	TRBD1	CASSPPTGNYEQYF	TGTGCCAGCTCACCCCCGACAGGGAACTACGAGCAGTACTTC
TRBV27	TRBJ2-3	.	.	CASGVADTQYF	TGTGCCAGCGGGGTTGCAGATACGCAGTATTTT
TRBV30	TRBJ2-7	.	.	CAWSVQGGVGEQYF	TGTGCCTGGAGTGTACAAGGAGGGGTAGGCGAGCAGTACTTC
TRBV6-1	TRBJ1-2	.	TRBD1	CASSRQGAQGYGYTF	TGTGCCAGCAGTAGACAGGGGGCGCAGGGCTATGGCTACACCTTC
TRBV10-3	TRBJ2-5	once	.	CAIRSEVETQYF	TGTGCCATCAGGTCAGAGGTTGAGACCCAGTACTTC
TRBV27	TRBJ2-7	.	.	CASSYRNSGVRQYF	TGTGCCAGCAGTTATAGAAACTCCGGGGTTCGGCAGTACTTC
TRBV7-9	TRBJ2-7	once	TRBD2	CASSGSGSPPYEQYF	TGTGCCAGCAGCGGTAGCGGGAGTCCCCCCTACGAGCAGTACTTC
TRBV29-1	TRBJ1-1	.	.	CSVEVRETEAFF	TGCAGCGTTGAGGTTAGAGAGACTGAAGCTTTCTTT
TRBV5-4	TRBJ2-2	.	TRBD1	CASSLEGAYDGELFF	TGTGCCAGCAGCTTGGAGGGGGCTTACGACGGGGAGCTGTTTTTT
TRBV6-5	TRBJ2-2	.	.	CASSYRTGLDTGELFF	TGTGCCAGCAGTTACAGAACGGGGTTGGATACCGGGGAGCTGTTTTTT
TRBV28	TRBJ1-2	.	.	CASSLYREINGYTF	TGTGCCAGCAGTTTATACAGGGAAATAAATGGCTACACCTTC
TRBV19	TRBJ1-1	.	.	CASSFSGNTEAFF	TGTGCCAGTAGTTTCAGCGGAAACACTGAAGCTTTCTTT
TRBV28	TRBJ1-2	.	.	CASSLRGAYGYTF	TGTGCCAGCAGTTTAAGGGGAGCCTATGGCTACACCTTC
TRBV27	TRBJ2-1	.	.	CASSDYRTLNEQFF	TGTGCCAGCAGTGACTATCGTACCCTGAATGAGCAGTTCTTC
TRBV10-3	TRBJ2-5	.	.	CAISDRRGETQYF	TGTGCCATCAGTGATCGACGGGGGGAGACCCAGTACTTC
TRBV28	TRBJ1-2	.	TRBD1	CASSVIMGQYGYTF	TGTGCCAGCAGTGTGATTATGGGACAGTATGGCTACACCTTC
TRBV15	TRBJ1-6	.	.	CATSTRGAERGNSPLHF	TGTGCCACCAGCACCAGAGGGGCAGAGAGAGGAAATTCACCCCTCCACTTT
TRBV29-1	TRBJ1-2	.	.	CSVGNSDGYTF	TGCAGCGTAGGGAATTCCGATGGCTACACCTTC
TRBV7-2	TRBJ2-2	.	.	CASSLHGRGTGELFF	TGTGCCAGCAGCTTACATGGCAGGGGCACCGGGGAGCTGTTTTTT
TRBV2	TRBJ2-2	.	.	CASSGEGVGGELFF	TGTGCCAGCAGTGGGGAGGGGGTCGGCGGGGAGCTGTTTTTT
TRBV19	TRBJ2-7	.	TRBD2	CASGTGGGIPTYEQYF	TGTGCCAGTGGAACAGGCGGGGGTATCCCCACCTACGAGCAGTACTTC
TRBV27	TRBJ1-2	.	.	CASSLRLGRYGYTF	TGTGCCAGCAGTCTAAGACTCGGGAGATATGGCTACACCTTC
TRBV28	TRBJ2-2	few	.	CASRQGPDTGELFF	TGTGCCAGCAGACAGGGTCCCGACACCGGGGAGCTGTTTTTT
TRBV4-2	TRBJ2-7	.	.	CASSQGSAGDYEQYF	TGTGCCAGCAGCCAAGGTTCGGCGGGCGACTACGAGCAGTACTTC
TRBV4-1	TRBJ2-7	.	.	CASSQANGVYEQYF	TGCGCCAGCAGCCAAGCAAACGGCGTGTACGAGCAGTACTTC
TRBV19	TRBJ2-6	.	.	CASSITSSGANVLTF	TGTGCCAGTAGTATAACGAGCTCTGGGGCCAACGTCCTGACTTTC
TRBV19	TRBJ1-5	.	TRBD1	CASSRGQPNSNQPQHF	TGTGCCAGTAGTAGGGGACAGCCTAATAGCAATCAGCCCCAGCATTTT
TRBV29-1	TRBJ2-1	once	TRBD2	CSLYTGGENEQFF	TGCAGCCTTTATACGGGAGGCGAAAATGAGCAGTTCTTC
TRBV6-5	TRBJ1-2	.	TRBD1	CASSYGGGGYGYTF	TGTGCCAGCAGTTACGGAGGGGGCGGCTATGGCTACACCTTC
TRBV28	TRBJ2-5	.	TRBD1	CASSLKGGQGAARETQYF	TGTGCCAGCAGTTTAAAGGGGGGACAGGGGGCGGCCCGAGAGACCCAGTACTTC
TRBV5-6	TRBJ1-2	.	.	CASSAGSEGYTF	TGTGCCAGCAGCGCCGGGAGCGAGGGCTACACCTTC
TRBV4-1	TRBJ1-6	.	.	CASSPSVALLSSPLHF	TGCGCCAGCAGCCCCTCCGTTGCACTCCTGAGTTCACCCCTCCACTTT
TRBV6-1	TRBJ1-5	.	TRBD1	CASISGTEPNQPQHF	TGTGCCAGCATTAGCGGGACAGAGCCCAATCAGCCCCAGCATTTT
TRBV7-2	TRBJ2-5	.	.	CASSLVGGRSQETQYF	TGTGCCAGCAGCTTAGTAGGGGGGCGGAGCCAAGAGACCCAGTACTTC